This TCR beta chain was captured by sequencing in a study of T cell repertoires in cytomegalovirus infection (dated by TCRdb to 2018 to 2020). Regarding the study in general: Donor HLA type was relevant to the analysis, as public TCR beta signatures indicated carriage of CMV infection together with the matching HLA type. Results and caveats for the whole study, not just this receptor: Cumulative frequency of public TCR beta family members discriminated carriers of CMV infection plus the relevant HLA type in this cohort and an independent approximately 400-donor cohort. The ex vivo response was dominated by HLA-C-restricted CMV-specific TCR beta clonotypes, which also provided the single most frequent clonotype in two of eight donors.

V loses 2 bases of germline sequence and J loses 0 bases, and the interval between the two ends is 4 bases. Looking up the germline V gene yields CDR1 MDHEN and CDR2 SYDVKM. Taken from cysteine to phenylalanine, the CDR3 has 13 residues. Just the 39-base CDR3 DNA is kept, in frame starting at base 1. This clonotype was detected ten times or more. No cognate antigen has been identified for it. One base away there is no much larger clone; base qualities are not given. The sample was run on an Illumina HiSeq 1500. The public sequencing data were trimmed at Q25 with fastp and processed into clonotypes with MiXCR by TCRdb, which kept only in-frame beta chains. Each CDR3 protein appears once, grouped with its most common genes and DNA. This sample lists around 280,000 distinct CDR3 sequences; about 9.1% were detected once. The ten largest clones represent approximately 2.4% of the sample.

The material sequenced was PBMCs. The TCR sequence derives from a human donor in good health (CMV status not recorded). Some clones in this sample may be carry-over from other donors' samples. This chain joins TRBV28 to TRBJ1-1, with no confident D gene call. The DNA is as follows: TGTGCCAGCAGTTTAGCTTTGAACACTGAAGCTTTCTTT. Its protein product is CASSLALNTEAFF.